One sample yielded the 15 T cell receptor beta chains listed below, sequenced in a study of T cells in Graves' hyperthyroidism and ophthalmopathy. It was RNA transcripts that yielded the amplified TCR beta CDR3 regions. Primed by the HTBI set, a first-round RT-PCR was run on the TCR CDR3. TCRdb itself ran the multiplex PCR reads through MiXCR, one entry per CDR3 protein. Among roughly 750,000 distinct CDR3 sequences, about 15% were seen once, and the ten largest hold over 7.5%. Sequencing was performed on blood. The receptors derive from a man between 18 and 35 years old with Graves' hyperthyroidism.

This clonotype was recorded a few times. The chain combines TRBV7-2 with TRBJ2-2, with 9 bases fitting TRBD2. Germline V gene lookup returns CDR1 SGHTA and CDR2 FQGNSA. V trimming: 5 bases; J trimming: 7 bases; junction bases outside the gene matches: 14. The CDR3 sequence is 17 residues long. DNA of the CDR3: TGTGCCAGCAGCCCCCTCGCGGGAGGGCCGGAGGACGGGGAGCTGTTTTTT. Amino acids: CASSPLAGGPEDGELFF.

The chain joins TRBV7-2 to TRBJ2-5; TRBD1 might be the D (5 bases). The V gene's germline CDR1 is SGHTA and CDR2 FQGNSA. The CDR3 length is 14 residues. V was shortened by 8 bases and J by 5 bases, with 18 bases between the two germline ends. The CDR3 DNA reads as TGTGCCAGCTCGAAGGTGGGGTGGGGCGAGACCCAGTACTTC. It specifies CASSKVGWGETQYF.

Of note for this clonotype: A read error may be the cause here, since a much bigger clone is one base away. This CDR3 is missing its conserved last phenylalanine or tryptophan, likely due to a read error. V is TRBV18 and J is TRBJ2-2; 7 positions match TRBD1. The trim removed 3 bases at V and 1 base at J, leaving 5 bases unmatched. The CDR3 contains 16 residues. CDR1 KGHSH and CDR2 LQKENI come from the germline V gene. The CDR3 DNA sequence: TGTGCCAGCTCACCGCCGACAGGGTGGAACACCGGGGAGCTGTTTCTT. Translating gives CASSPPTGWNTGELFL.

This clonotype was seen ten or more times. The J gene is TRBJ1-5, the V gene TRBV2; D remains unclear. V lost 4 bases to trimming and J lost 7 bases, with 11 bases between them. The CDR3 runs to 13 residues. Germline V CDR1 and CDR2: SNHLY, FYNNEI. CDR3 coding DNA: TGTGCCAGCAGTGTATACCCGAGGCAGCCCCAGCATTTT. Translated, it gives CASSVYPRQPQHF.

This clonotype was detected many times. The rearrangement joins TRBV7-8 to TRBJ1-4, with 10 bases lining up with TRBD1. The CDR3 is 17 residues long. Trimming cost V 4 bases and J 4 bases; bases outside gene matches: 9. Germline V CDR1 and CDR2: SGHVS, FQNEAQ. CDR3 sequence reads: CASSSIRDRGFNEKLFF. Written as DNA, the CDR3 is TGTGCCAGCAGCTCAATTAGGGACAGGGGCTTTAATGAAAAACTGTTTTTT.

This clonotype was seen at least ten times. This chain links TRBV11-3 with TRBJ2-5; TRBD1 is a possible D gene (5 bases). Germline V lookup: CDR1 SGHNT, CDR2 YENEEA. CDR3 length: 13 residues. The V end was cut by 5 bases, the J end by 3 bases, with 10 bases between. CDR3: CASSHRQKETQYF. CDR3 nucleotides: TGTGCCAGCAGCCATAGACAGAAAGAGACCCAGTACTTC.

In the case of this clonotype: One end of the junction fails to match germline, which may point to a read error. The chain joins TRBV7-3 to TRBJ2-2; D is possibly TRBD1 or TRBD2 (5 bases each). CDR1 SGHTA and CDR2 FQGTGA come from the germline V gene. The CDR3 has 16 amino acids. The chain's CDR3 is CATSLRPGATTGELFF. The CDR3 nucleotides are TGTGCCACCAGCTTAAGGCCCGGGGCGACCACCGGGGAGCTGTTTTTT.

This clonotype occurred many times. The J gene is TRBJ2-7, the V gene TRBV6-1, with 8 positions matching TRBD1. Trimming removed 7 bases from V and 2 bases from J; junction bases left unmatched: 4. The CDR3 has 13 amino acids. Germline-derived CDR1 and CDR2 are MNHNS and SASEGT. For the CDR3, the DNA is TGTGCCAGCAAGGACAGGGCAACCTACGAGCAGTACTTC. Its protein is CASKDRATYEQYF.

The chain links TRBV19 to TRBJ1-2, with TRBD1 matching 7 bases. CDR1 and CDR2 from the germline V gene are LNHDA and SQIVND (reference sequence). This CDR3 is built from 15 residues. The trim removed 8 bases at V and 3 bases at J, leaving 12 bases unmatched. This CDR3 is CASRRDSLWYYGYTF. DNA of the CDR3: TGTGCCAGTCGCCGGGACAGCCTATGGTACTATGGCTACACCTTC.

This clonotype has a count of ten or more. The J gene is TRBJ2-1, the V gene TRBV28, with TRBD1 identical over 8 bases. Germline CDR1 and CDR2: MDHEN and SYDVKM. The CDR3 extends over 18 amino acids. V lost 3 bases, J lost 2 bases, and 12 bases stayed unmatched. The chain's CDR3 is CASSFSPWRQGPYNEQFF. The CDR3 coding sequence is TGTGCCAGCAGTTTCTCTCCTTGGAGACAGGGGCCCTACAATGAGCAGTTCTTC.

This clonotype was observed many times. V is TRBV11-2 and J is TRBJ2-1, with a tentative D call TRBD2 (6 bases). The ends were cut back, 1 base at V and 2 bases at J, with 15 bases in the middle. This CDR3 contains 17 residues. Germline values: CDR1 SGHAT, CDR2 FQNNGV. CDR3: CASSLGTGSGPYNEQFF. The CDR3 DNA follows: TGTGCCAGCAGCTTAGGAACGGGGAGCGGGCCCTACAATGAGCAGTTCTTC.

There are a few counts of this clonotype. This CDR3 reads CASSLSQAQPQHF. The CDR3 bases are TGTGCCAGCAGCTTATCCCAAGCACAGCCCCAGCATTTT. The chain carries TRBV11-2 and TRBJ1-5; D not certain. Germline-derived CDR1 and CDR2 are SGHAT and FQNNGV. CDR3 length equals 13 residues. Trimming pared 2 bases from V and 7 bases from J, leaving 9 bases between.

The genes are TRBV7-2 and TRBJ1-2; D not certain. In germline, CDR1 is SGHTA, CDR2 FQGNSA. Deletions cut 1 base from V and 1 base from J, with 10 bases between. CDR3 length: 15 residues. In DNA, the CDR3 is TGTGCCAGCAGCTTAGTCCGGGAGGATAACTATGGCTACACCTTC. Encoded protein: CASSLVREDNYGYTF.

V and J are TRBV12-3 or TRBV12-4 and TRBJ2-7; 7 bases align to TRBD1. This CDR3 has 14 amino acids. The V gene end was trimmed by 5 bases and the J gene end by 5 bases; junction bases not matched to a gene: 9. CDR3 sequence (DNA): TGTGCCAGCAGTCTATGGCAGGGGACAGACGAGCAGTACTTC. Amino acids: CASSLWQGTDEQYF.

J is TRBJ2-3 and V is TRBV12-3 or TRBV12-4, with D maybe TRBD2 (5 bases). The length of the CDR3 is 13 residues. The CDR3 protein is CGTVGSVPDTQYF. The DNA of the CDR3 is TGTGGCACTGTAGGGAGTGTTCCAGATACGCAGTATTTT.